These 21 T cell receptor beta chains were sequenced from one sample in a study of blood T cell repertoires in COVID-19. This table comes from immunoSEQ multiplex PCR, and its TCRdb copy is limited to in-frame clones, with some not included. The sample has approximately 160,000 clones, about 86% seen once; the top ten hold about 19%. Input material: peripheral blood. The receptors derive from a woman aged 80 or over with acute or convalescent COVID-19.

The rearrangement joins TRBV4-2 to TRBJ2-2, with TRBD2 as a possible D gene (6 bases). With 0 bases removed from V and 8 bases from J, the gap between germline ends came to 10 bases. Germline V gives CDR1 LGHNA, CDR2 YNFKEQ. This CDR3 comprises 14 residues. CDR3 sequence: CASSQDGRRGELFF. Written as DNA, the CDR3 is TGTGCCAGCAGCCAAGATGGGAGGAGGGGGGAGCTGTTTTTT.

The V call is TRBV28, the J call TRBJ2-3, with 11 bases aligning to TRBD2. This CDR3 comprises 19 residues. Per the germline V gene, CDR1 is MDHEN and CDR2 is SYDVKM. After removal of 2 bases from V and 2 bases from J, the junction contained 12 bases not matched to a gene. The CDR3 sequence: CASSLGRASGRTFTDTQYF. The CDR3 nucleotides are TGTGCCAGCAGTTTAGGTCGGGCTAGCGGGAGGACTTTCACAGATACGCAGTATTTT. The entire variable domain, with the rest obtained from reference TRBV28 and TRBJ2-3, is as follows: DVKVTQSSRYLVKRTGEKVFLECVQDMDHENMFWYRQDPGLGLRLIYFSYDVKMKEKGDIPEGYSVSREKKERFSLILESASTNQTSMYLCASSLGRASGRTFTDTQYFGPGTRLTVL.

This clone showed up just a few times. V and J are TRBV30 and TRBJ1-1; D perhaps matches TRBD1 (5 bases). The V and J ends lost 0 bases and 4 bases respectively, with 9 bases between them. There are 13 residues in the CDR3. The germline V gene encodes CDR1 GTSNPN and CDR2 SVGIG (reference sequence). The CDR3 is CAWSVRGPTEAFF. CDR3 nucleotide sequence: TGTGCCTGGAGTGTAAGGGGCCCCACTGAAGCTTTCTTT.

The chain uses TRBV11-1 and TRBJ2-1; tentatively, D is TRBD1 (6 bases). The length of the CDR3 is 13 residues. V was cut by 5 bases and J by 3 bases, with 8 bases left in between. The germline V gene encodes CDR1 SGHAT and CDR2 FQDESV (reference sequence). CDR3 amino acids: CASSRDIYNEQFF. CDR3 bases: TGTGCCAGCAGCCGGGACATCTACAATGAGCAGTTCTTC.

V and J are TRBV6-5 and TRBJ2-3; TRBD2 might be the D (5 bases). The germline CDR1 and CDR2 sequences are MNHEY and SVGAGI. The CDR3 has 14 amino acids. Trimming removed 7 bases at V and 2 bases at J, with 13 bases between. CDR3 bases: TGTGCCAGCAAATTAGCGCGGACCACAGATACGCAGTATTTT. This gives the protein CASKLARTTDTQYF.

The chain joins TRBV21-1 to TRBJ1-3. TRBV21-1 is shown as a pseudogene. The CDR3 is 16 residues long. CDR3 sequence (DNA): TGTGCCAGCAGCAAAGATGAGTCTTCGATAGGAAACACCATATATTTT. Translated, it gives CASSKDESSIGNTIYF.

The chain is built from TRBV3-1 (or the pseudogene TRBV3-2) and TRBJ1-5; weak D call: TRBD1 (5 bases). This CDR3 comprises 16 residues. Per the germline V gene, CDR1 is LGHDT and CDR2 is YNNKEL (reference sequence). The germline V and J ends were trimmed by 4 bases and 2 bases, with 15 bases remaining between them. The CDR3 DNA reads TGTGCCAGCAGCCGAACCGGGACTGAGGGCAATCAGCCCCAGCATTTT. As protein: CASSRTGTEGNQPQHF.

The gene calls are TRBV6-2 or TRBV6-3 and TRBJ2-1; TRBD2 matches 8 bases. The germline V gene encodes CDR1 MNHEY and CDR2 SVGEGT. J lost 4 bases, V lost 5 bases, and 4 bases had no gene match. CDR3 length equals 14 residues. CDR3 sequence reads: CASSQTSDYNEQFF. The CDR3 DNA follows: TGTGCCAGCAGTCAGACTAGCGATTACAATGAGCAGTTCTTC.

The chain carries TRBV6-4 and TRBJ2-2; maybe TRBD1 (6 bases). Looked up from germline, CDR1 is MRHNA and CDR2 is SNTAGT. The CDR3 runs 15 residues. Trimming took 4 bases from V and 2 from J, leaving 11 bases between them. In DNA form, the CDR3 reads TGTGCCAGCAGTGCCTCCGGGACAAACACCGGGGAGCTGTTTTTT. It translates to CASSASGTNTGELFF.

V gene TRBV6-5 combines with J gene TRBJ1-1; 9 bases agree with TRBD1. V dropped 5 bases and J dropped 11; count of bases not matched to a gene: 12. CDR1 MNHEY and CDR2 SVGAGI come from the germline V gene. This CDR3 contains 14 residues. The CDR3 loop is CASSPLQGAREAFF. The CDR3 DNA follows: TGTGCCAGCAGTCCCCTACAGGGGGCGAGGGAGGCTTTCTTT.

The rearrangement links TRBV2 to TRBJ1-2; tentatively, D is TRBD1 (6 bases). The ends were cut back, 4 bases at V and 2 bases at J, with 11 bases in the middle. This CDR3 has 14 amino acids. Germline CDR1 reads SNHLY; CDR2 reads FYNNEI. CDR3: CASSATGGNYGYTF. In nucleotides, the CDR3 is TGTGCCAGCAGTGCGACAGGTGGGAACTATGGCTACACCTTC.

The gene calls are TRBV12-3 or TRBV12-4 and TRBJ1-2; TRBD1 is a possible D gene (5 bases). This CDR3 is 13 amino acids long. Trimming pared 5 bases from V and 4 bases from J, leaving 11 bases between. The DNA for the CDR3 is TGTGCCAGCAGTCGACAGTCCCTCTATGGCTACACCTTC. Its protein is CASSRQSLYGYTF.

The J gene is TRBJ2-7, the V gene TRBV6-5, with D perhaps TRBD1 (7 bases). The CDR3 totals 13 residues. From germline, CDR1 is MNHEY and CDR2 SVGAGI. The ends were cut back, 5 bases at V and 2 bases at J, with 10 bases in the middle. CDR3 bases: TGTGCCAGCAGTCAGGGGGGTACCTACGAGCAGTACTTC. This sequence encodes CASSQGGTYEQYF.

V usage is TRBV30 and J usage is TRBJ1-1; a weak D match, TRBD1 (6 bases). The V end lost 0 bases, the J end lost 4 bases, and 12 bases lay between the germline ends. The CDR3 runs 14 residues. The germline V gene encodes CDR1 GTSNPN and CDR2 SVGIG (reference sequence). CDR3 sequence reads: CAWSVGGGGTEAFF. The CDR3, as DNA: TGTGCCTGGAGTGTAGGGGGGGGCGGCACTGAAGCTTTCTTT. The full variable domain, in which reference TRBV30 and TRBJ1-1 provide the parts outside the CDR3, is SQTIHQWPATLVQPVGSPLSLECTVEGTSNPNLYWYRQAAGRGLQLLFYSVGIGQISSEVPQNLSASRPQDRQFILSSKKLLLSDSGFYLCAWSVGGGGTEAFFGQGTRLTVV.

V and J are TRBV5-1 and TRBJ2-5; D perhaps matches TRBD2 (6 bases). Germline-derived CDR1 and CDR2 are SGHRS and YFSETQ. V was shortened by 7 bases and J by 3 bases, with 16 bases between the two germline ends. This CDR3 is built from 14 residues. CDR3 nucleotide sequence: TGCGCCAGCGGGGTAGATAGCGGTAAAGAGACCCAGTACTTC. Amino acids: CASGVDSGKETQYF.

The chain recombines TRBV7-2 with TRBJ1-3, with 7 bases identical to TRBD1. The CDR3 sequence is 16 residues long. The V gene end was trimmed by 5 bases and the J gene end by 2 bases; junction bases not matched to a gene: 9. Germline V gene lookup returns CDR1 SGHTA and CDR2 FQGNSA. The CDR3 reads CASSPGLGTAGNTIYF. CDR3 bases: TGTGCCAGCAGCCCGGGGTTGGGGACAGCTGGAAACACCATATATTTT.

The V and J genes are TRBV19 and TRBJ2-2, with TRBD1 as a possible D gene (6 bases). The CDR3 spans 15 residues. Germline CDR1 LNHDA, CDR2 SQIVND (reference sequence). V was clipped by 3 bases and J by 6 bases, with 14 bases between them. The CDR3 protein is CASSILRGKPGELFF. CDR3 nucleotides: TGTGCCAGTAGTATCCTCAGGGGTAAACCCGGGGAGCTGTTTTTT.

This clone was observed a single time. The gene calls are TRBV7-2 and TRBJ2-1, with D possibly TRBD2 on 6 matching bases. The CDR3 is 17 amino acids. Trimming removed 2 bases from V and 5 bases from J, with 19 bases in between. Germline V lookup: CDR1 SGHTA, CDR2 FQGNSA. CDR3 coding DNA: TGTGCCAGCAGCTTAAGAAGGTCTGCGGGGCCACACAATGAGCAGTTCTTC. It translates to CASSLRRSAGPHNEQFF.

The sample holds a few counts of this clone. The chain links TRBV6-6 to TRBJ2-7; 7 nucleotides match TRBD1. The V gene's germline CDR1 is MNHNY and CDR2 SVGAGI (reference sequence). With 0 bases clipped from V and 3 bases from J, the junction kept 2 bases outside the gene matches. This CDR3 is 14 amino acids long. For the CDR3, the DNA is TGTGCCAGCAGTTACTCGAGACAGGGCTACGAGCAGTACTTC. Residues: CASSYSRQGYEQYF.

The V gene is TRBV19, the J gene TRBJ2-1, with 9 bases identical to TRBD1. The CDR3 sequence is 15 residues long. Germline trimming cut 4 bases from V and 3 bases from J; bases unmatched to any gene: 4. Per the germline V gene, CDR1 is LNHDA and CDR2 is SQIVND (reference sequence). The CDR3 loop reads CASSNRDRVYNEQFF. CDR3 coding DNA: TGTGCCAGTAGTAACCGGGACAGGGTCTACAATGAGCAGTTCTTC.

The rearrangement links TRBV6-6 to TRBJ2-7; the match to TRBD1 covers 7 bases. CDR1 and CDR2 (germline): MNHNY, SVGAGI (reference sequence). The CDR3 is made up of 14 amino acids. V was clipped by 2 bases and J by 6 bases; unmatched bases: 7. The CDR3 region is CASSYEGASAEQYF. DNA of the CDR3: TGTGCCAGCAGTTACGAGGGGGCGTCGGCCGAGCAGTACTTC.